A selection of T cell receptor beta chains follows, all from one sample in a study of blood T cell repertoires in COVID-19. Using immunoSEQ multiplex PCR, the repertoire was profiled, and TCRdb retains in-frame clones only, with some absent. The table shows 94,000 or so clones, with roughly 82% occurring only once. The specimen sequenced was peripheral blood. These receptors were taken from a man aged 55 to 70 with acute or convalescent COVID-19. Both conserved end residues are part of each CDR3. Each record gives: D gene, V gene, clone size, J gene, CDR3 protein, CDR3 DNA. A D gene is named only where the DNA matches it firmly. Rows give clone size only sometimes, using once, few, many, or a class for an expanded clone.

d_call: .; v_call: TRBV7-2; clone_size: .; j_call: TRBJ1-4; cdr3_aa: CASSLAVRPRGATNEKLFF; cdr3_nt: TGTGCCAGCAGCTTAGCGGTTCGGCCTAGGGGTGCAACTAATGAAAAACTGTTTTTT
d_call: TRBD1; v_call: TRBV6-5; clone_size: once; j_call: TRBJ1-1; cdr3_aa: CASTFGGGRGTEAFF; cdr3_nt: TGTGCCAGCACCTTTGGAGGGGGCCGGGGCACTGAAGCTTTCTTT
d_call: TRBD2; v_call: TRBV7-2; clone_size: once; j_call: TRBJ2-5; cdr3_aa: CASSLALAGGQETQYF; cdr3_nt: TGTGCCAGCAGCTTAGCTTTGGCGGGGGGCCAAGAGACCCAGTACTTC
d_call: .; v_call: TRBV4-2; clone_size: once; j_call: TRBJ2-5; cdr3_aa: CASSDSGQETQYF; cdr3_nt: TGTGCCAGCAGCGATAGCGGCCAAGAGACCCAGTACTTC
d_call: .; v_call: TRBV6-5; clone_size: .; j_call: TRBJ2-3; cdr3_aa: CASSYSRTSQADTQYF; cdr3_nt: TGTGCCAGCAGTTACTCGAGAACTAGCCAGGCAGATACGCAGTATTTT
d_call: .; v_call: TRBV3-1/TRBV3-2; clone_size: once; j_call: TRBJ1-2; cdr3_aa: CASSQVSNYGYTF; cdr3_nt: TGTGCCAGCAGCCAAGTATCTAACTATGGCTACACCTTC
d_call: TRBD1; v_call: TRBV3-1/TRBV3-2; clone_size: .; j_call: TRBJ1-2; cdr3_aa: CASSQNPGQPYGYTF; cdr3_nt: TGTGCCAGCAGCCAAAATCCGGGACAGCCCTATGGCTACACCTTC
d_call: TRBD2; v_call: TRBV7-3; clone_size: .; j_call: TRBJ2-1; cdr3_aa: CASSSLSGGEPGNQQFF; cdr3_nt: TGTGCCAGCAGCTCCCTTAGCGGGGGGGAGCCCGGGAATCAGCAGTTCTTC
d_call: .; v_call: TRBV7-9; clone_size: .; j_call: TRBJ1-1; cdr3_aa: CASSSEAGTEAFF; cdr3_nt: TGTGCCAGCAGCTCAGAAGCGGGAACTGAAGCTTTCTTT
d_call: TRBD1; v_call: TRBV30; clone_size: .; j_call: TRBJ2-7; cdr3_aa: CAWSVLWGQSNYEQYF; cdr3_nt: TGTGCCTGGAGTGTACTATGGGGACAGTCAAACTACGAGCAGTACTTC
d_call: .; v_call: TRBV11-3; clone_size: .; j_call: TRBJ2-3; cdr3_aa: CASSLDPSDTQYF; cdr3_nt: TGTGCCAGCAGCTTAGATCCATCAGATACGCAGTATTTT
d_call: TRBD1; v_call: TRBV5-1; clone_size: .; j_call: TRBJ2-5; cdr3_aa: CASSRIGQGQETQYF; cdr3_nt: TGCGCCAGCAGCAGAATCGGACAGGGACAAGAGACCCAGTACTTC
d_call: .; v_call: TRBV4-1; clone_size: .; j_call: TRBJ1-4; cdr3_aa: CASSQDGGTNEKLFF; cdr3_nt: TGCGCCAGCAGCCAAGACGGAGGGACTAATGAAAAACTGTTTTTT
d_call: TRBD1; v_call: TRBV7-8; clone_size: .; j_call: TRBJ1-4; cdr3_aa: CASSHRGTGWEKLFF; cdr3_nt: TGTGCCAGCAGCCACAGGGGGACAGGTTGGGAAAAACTGTTTTTT
d_call: TRBD2; v_call: TRBV19; clone_size: .; j_call: TRBJ2-5; cdr3_aa: CASAGTSLETQYF; cdr3_nt: TGTGCCAGTGCCGGGACTAGCCTGGAGACCCAGTACTTC
d_call: TRBD1; v_call: TRBV7-6; clone_size: .; j_call: TRBJ2-2; cdr3_aa: CASSLAQGSGTGELFF; cdr3_nt: TGTGCCAGCAGCTTAGCACAGGGGTCGGGCACCGGGGAGCTGTTTTTT
d_call: .; v_call: TRBV5-1; clone_size: .; j_call: TRBJ2-6; cdr3_aa: CASSFSGTGANVLTF; cdr3_nt: TGCGCCAGCAGCTTCTCAGGGACTGGGGCCAACGTCCTGACTTTC
d_call: .; v_call: TRBV19; clone_size: .; j_call: TRBJ1-3; cdr3_aa: CASSSRASAGGNTIYF; cdr3_nt: TGTGCCAGTAGTTCTCGGGCGTCGGCGGGAGGAAACACCATATATTTT
d_call: TRBD1; v_call: TRBV28; clone_size: .; j_call: TRBJ2-7; cdr3_aa: CASSSRDRRSYEQYF; cdr3_nt: TGTGCCAGCAGTTCCCGGGACAGGCGCTCCTACGAGCAGTACTTC
d_call: .; v_call: TRBV15; clone_size: few; j_call: TRBJ2-1; cdr3_aa: CATSRAQGGYNEQFF; cdr3_nt: TGTGCCACCAGCAGAGCACAGGGTGGCTACAATGAGCAGTTCTTC
d_call: TRBD1; v_call: TRBV20-1; clone_size: .; j_call: TRBJ1-1; cdr3_aa: CSASNRGSKGTEAFF; cdr3_nt: TGCAGTGCTAGTAACAGGGGAAGTAAGGGGACTGAAGCTTTCTTT
d_call: TRBD2; v_call: TRBV5-1; clone_size: .; j_call: TRBJ2-1; cdr3_aa: CASSLPLLAGGDQQFF; cdr3_nt: TGCGCCAGCAGCTTGCCCCTACTAGCGGGGGGGGATCAGCAGTTCTTC
d_call: TRBD1; v_call: TRBV28; clone_size: .; j_call: TRBJ1-5; cdr3_aa: CASSRQGADQPQHF; cdr3_nt: TGTGCCAGCAGTCGCCAGGGGGCGGATCAGCCCCAGCATTTT
d_call: TRBD2; v_call: TRBV11-2; clone_size: .; j_call: TRBJ2-2; cdr3_aa: CASSFTSGANTGELFF; cdr3_nt: TGTGCCAGCAGCTTTACTAGCGGTGCGAACACCGGGGAGCTGTTTTTT
d_call: .; v_call: TRBV10-3; clone_size: few; j_call: TRBJ2-1; cdr3_aa: CAISESPRGNEQFF; cdr3_nt: TGTGCCATCAGTGAGTCCCCCAGGGGCAATGAGCAGTTCTTC
d_call: .; v_call: TRBV2; clone_size: .; j_call: TRBJ1-1; cdr3_aa: CASSKQGENTEAFF; cdr3_nt: TGTGCCAGCAGTAAACAGGGAGAGAACACTGAAGCTTTCTTT